Shown below are 29 T cell receptor beta chains from a single sample sequenced in a study of lymphopenia after photon versus proton radiotherapy. TCRdb's table, derived via immunoSEQ multiplex PCR, lists solely in-frame clones and lacks some. The table records about 30,000 clones, 90% of them present only once. Sequenced here: peripheral blood, sampled from a patient treated with photon-based radiotherapy. The receptors were sampled from a woman aged 50 to 60 with pancreatic cancer.

The chain carries TRBV19 and TRBJ2-5; 11 bases map to TRBD2. With 5 bases clipped from V and 5 bases from J, the junction kept 7 bases outside the gene matches. The CDR3 loop spans 15 amino acids. The germline CDR1 and CDR2 sequences are LNHDA and SQIVND (reference sequence). CDR3 in DNA: TGTGCCAGTAGTGTAGCGGGAGGGTCGAGGGAGACCCAGTACTTC. Encoded protein: CASSVAGGSRETQYF. Combining the CDR3 with reference TRBV19 and TRBJ2-5 gives the whole variable domain DGGITQSPKYLFRKEGQNVTLSCEQNLNHDAMYWYRQDPGQGLRLIYYSQIVNDFQKGDIAEGYSVSREKKESFPLTVTSAQKNPTAFYLCASSVAGGSRETQYFGPGTRLLVL.

The rearrangement uses TRBV28 and TRBJ1-4, with TRBD1 as a possible D gene (5 bases). CDR3 length equals 13 residues. Between the trimmed V and J ends, which lost 6 bases and 8 bases, there was a span of 13 bases. Per germline, CDR1 MDHEN and CDR2 SYDVKM. CDR3 residues: CASSPGRVEKLFF. The CDR3 DNA sequence: TGTGCCAGCAGCCCGGGACGTGTGGAAAAACTGTTTTTT.

The J gene is TRBJ1-2, the V gene TRBV7-6; D is perhaps TRBD1 (5 bases). CDR1 SGHVS and CDR2 FNYEAQ come from the germline V gene. V was trimmed by 4 bases and J by 0 bases, leaving 9 bases between them. The length of the CDR3 is 14 residues. Written as DNA, the CDR3 is TGTGCCAGCAGCTCGGGGGGTTCTAACTATGGCTACACCTTC. This gives the protein CASSSGGSNYGYTF.

This rearrangement joins TRBV14 to TRBJ1-2; 9 bases line up with TRBD1. This CDR3 spans 18 amino acids. Germline V gene lookup returns CDR1 SGHDN and CDR2 FVKESK. The trim removed 0 bases at V and 0 bases at J, leaving 8 bases unmatched. Here the CDR3 reads CASSQDARQGVANYGYTF. The DNA of the CDR3 is TGTGCCAGCAGCCAAGATGCCCGACAGGGGGTCGCTAACTATGGCTACACCTTC.

The rearrangement uses TRBV5-4 and TRBJ1-2; 10 bases match TRBD1. Germline CDR1 SGHNT, CDR2 YYREEE (reference sequence). J lost 4 bases, V lost 4 bases, and 4 bases had no gene match. This CDR3 has 14 amino acids. DNA of the CDR3: TGTGCCAGCAGCGTCCGACAGGGGGCCTATGGCTACACCTTC. Protein: CASSVRQGAYGYTF.

This chain links TRBV7-2 with TRBJ2-1; 7 nucleotides align to TRBD2. The CDR3 extends over 14 amino acids. V lost 5 bases, J lost 4 bases, and 5 bases stayed unmatched. Looked up from germline, CDR1 is SGHTA and CDR2 is FQGNSA. The CDR3, as DNA: TGTGCCAGCAGCCTGTCTAGCGGTTACAATGAGCAGTTCTTC. Its translation is CASSLSSGYNEQFF.

This clone was counted a few times. This sequence joins TRBV6-5 and TRBJ1-2; TRBD1 matches 10 bases. With 8 bases clipped from V and 8 bases from J, the junction kept 8 bases outside the gene matches. The CDR3 contains 13 residues. Germline V gives CDR1 MNHEY, CDR2 SVGAGI. The CDR3 DNA follows: TGTGCCAGCCGCCCCGGGACAGGGGTAGGCTACACCTTC. It encodes CASRPGTGVGYTF.

A single count supports this clone. V and J are TRBV7-3 and TRBJ1-4; D is unclear. Germline V gene lookup returns CDR1 SGHTA and CDR2 FQGTGA. V shed 5 bases and J shed 3 bases, with 13 bases lying between them. The CDR3 extends over 15 amino acids. CDR3 coding DNA: TGTGCCAGCAGCCCCGGAGGTCCCCCTAATGAAAAACTGTTTTTT. Amino acid sequence: CASSPGGPPNEKLFF. Full variable domain (remainder filled in from reference TRBV7-3 and TRBJ1-4): GAGVSQTPSNKVTEKGKYVELRCDPISGHTALYWYRQSLGQGPEFLIYFQGTGAADDSGLPNDRFFAVRPEGSVSTLKIQRTERGDSAVYLCASSPGGPPNEKLFFGSGTQLSVL.

This clone was observed a single time. The chain combines TRBV28 with TRBJ2-7; weak D call: TRBD1 (5 bases). Germline-derived CDR1 and CDR2 are MDHEN and SYDVKM. The CDR3 extends over 14 amino acids. The germline V and J ends were trimmed by 6 bases and 3 bases, with 15 bases remaining between them. CDR3 sequence: CASSRIKTGYEQYF. The DNA for the CDR3 is TGTGCCAGCAGCAGGATAAAAACAGGCTACGAGCAGTACTTC.

V is TRBV5-6 and J is TRBJ2-1, with TRBD2 matching 9 bases. Germline assignment: CDR1 SGHDT and CDR2 YYEEEE. V gave up 3 bases and J gave up 2 bases; unmatched junction bases: 3. The length of the CDR3 is 15 residues. In DNA, the CDR3 is TGTGCCAGCAGCTATCGGACTAGCGCCTACAATGAGCAGTTCTTC. This codes for CASSYRTSAYNEQFF.

This chain links TRBV11-1 with TRBJ2-2; 8 nucleotides align to TRBD1. Looked up from germline, CDR1 is SGHAT and CDR2 is FQDESV (reference sequence). Trimming removed 4 bases from V and 0 bases from J; junction bases left unmatched: 1. The CDR3 length is 15 residues. The CDR3 sequence is CASSSGGANTGELFF. CDR3 in DNA: TGTGCCAGCAGCTCAGGGGGCGCGAACACCGGGGAGCTGTTTTTT.

This chain connects TRBV7-2 to TRBJ2-2; 12 bases are shared with TRBD2. The ends lost 5 bases at V and 6 bases at J; junction bases unmatched: 13. CDR1 is SGHTA and CDR2 is FQGNSA in the germline V gene. The CDR3 length is 18 residues. CDR3 DNA: TGTGCCAGCAGCCAACTAGACTTAGGACTAGCGGGACCCGGGGAGCTGTTTTTT. Encoded protein: CASSQLDLGLAGPGELFF.

The J gene is TRBJ1-1, the V gene TRBV29-1, with D perhaps TRBD1 (6 bases). The CDR3 is 16 residues long. V gave up 4 bases and J gave up 1 base, with 19 bases separating them. Germline V gene lookup returns CDR1 SQVTM and CDR2 ANQGSEA. CDR3 loop: CSVGGHELRWNTEAFF. CDR3 in DNA: TGCAGCGTTGGGGGGCATGAGTTGCGGTGGAACACTGAAGCTTTCTTT.

The chain has TRBV28 and TRBJ1-2, with TRBD1 identical over 12 bases. The junction had 4 bases not matched to a gene; V was cut back by 6 bases and J by 5 bases. Germline CDR1 MDHEN, CDR2 SYDVKM. CDR3 length: 14 residues. The CDR3 is CASRGTGGVYGYTF. The CDR3 DNA reads TGTGCCAGCAGAGGGACAGGGGGCGTATATGGCTACACCTTC.

This rearrangement joins TRBV29-1 to TRBJ2-5; D possibly matches TRBD1 or TRBD2 (5 bases each). Germline CDR1 reads SQVTM; CDR2 reads ANQGSEA. The CDR3 totals 12 residues. Trimming stripped 7 bases from V and 5 bases from J, with 14 bases between. The CDR3 is CSEIAEGETQYF. In DNA form, the CDR3 reads TGCAGCGAAATTGCAGAGGGGGAGACCCAGTACTTC.

This chain joins TRBV11-3 and TRBJ1-1; D gene unclear. Per the germline V gene, CDR1 is SGHNT and CDR2 is YENEEA. CDR3 length: 12 amino acids. The V end was cut by 3 bases, the J end by 1 base, with 3 bases between. The CDR3 coding sequence is TGTGCCAGCAGCTTCGGGAACACTGAAGCTTTCTTT. It is translated as CASSFGNTEAFF.

The rearrangement uses TRBV28 and TRBJ1-5, with a tentative D call TRBD1 (5 bases). The germline CDR1 and CDR2 sequences are MDHEN and SYDVKM. This CDR3 contains 14 residues. V was pared by 1 base and J by 7 bases, with 11 bases between. The CDR3 coding sequence is TGTGCCAGCAGTTTATCAGGGTTCGGGCAGCCCCAGCATTTT. This codes for CASSLSGFGQPQHF.

The genes are TRBV15 and TRBJ2-7, with D possibly TRBD2 on 6 matching bases. V lost 0 bases, J lost 3 bases, and 9 bases lay in between. The CDR3 covers 14 residues. CDR1 is LNHNV, CDR2 YYDKDF, per germline (reference sequence). CDR3 loop: CATSREPGDYEQYF. DNA for the CDR3: TGTGCCACCAGCAGAGAACCGGGGGACTACGAGCAGTACTTC.

This chain uses TRBV5-1 with TRBJ1-1; 10 bases are shared with TRBD1. This CDR3 is built from 15 residues. Losses at the gene ends were 4 bases for V and 3 bases for J; bases not matched to a gene: 6. Germline V gene lookup returns CDR1 SGHRS and CDR2 YFSETQ. DNA for the CDR3: TGCGCCAGCAGCGGCGGGACAGGGGCCTACACTGAAGCTTTCTTT. Translation: CASSGGTGAYTEAFF.

V is TRBV19 and J is TRBJ1-1; D is perhaps TRBD1 (6 bases). CDR3 length: 15 residues. The V gene's germline CDR1 is LNHDA and CDR2 SQIVND (reference sequence). Trimming pared 5 bases from V and 0 bases from J, leaving 13 bases between. CDR3 region: CASSALGTLNTEAFF. CDR3 coding DNA: TGTGCCAGTAGTGCCCTCGGGACATTGAACACTGAAGCTTTCTTT. The variable domain in full, completed from reference TRBV19 and TRBJ1-1, reads DGGITQSPKYLFRKEGQNVTLSCEQNLNHDAMYWYRQDPGQGLRLIYYSQIVNDFQKGDIAEGYSVSREKKESFPLTVTSAQKNPTAFYLCASSALGTLNTEAFFGQGTRLTVV.

The V gene is TRBV1, the J gene TRBJ2-5; TRBD2, the table's D call, was not compared with the DNA. TRBV1 is an annotated pseudogene. The CDR3 spans 19 residues. The CDR3 nucleotides read TGCACCAGCAGCCTCTTCTCGGGACTAGCGGGACGTCGCCAAGAGACCCAGTACTTC. It is translated as CTSSLFSGLAGRRQETQYF.

This rearrangement joins TRBV7-8 to TRBJ1-1; no firm D call. The germline V gene has CDR1 SGHVS and CDR2 FQNEAQ. The CDR3 loop spans 16 amino acids. Trimming took off 0 bases at V and 0 bases at J, with 11 bases between the two ends. CDR3 sequence (DNA): TGTGCCAGCAGCTTAGCAACGAGAGGATTGAACACTGAAGCTTTCTTT. This translates into CASSLATRGLNTEAFF.

This chain links TRBV27 with TRBJ2-3; TRBD2 matches at 7 bases. V shed 4 bases, J shed 0 bases, and the junction held 10 bases outside the gene matches. Germline V gene data show CDR1 as MNHEY and CDR2 as SMNVEV (reference sequence). The CDR3 length is 17 residues. The CDR3 reads CASSSPGGAGSTDTQYF. CDR3 coding DNA: TGTGCCAGCAGTTCCCCGGGGGGAGCGGGTAGCACAGATACGCAGTATTTT.

V usage is TRBV28 and J usage is TRBJ2-7; 10 nucleotides match TRBD2. The ends lost 8 bases at V and 1 base at J; junction bases unmatched: 14. The CDR3 sequence is 17 residues long. Per germline, CDR1 MDHEN and CDR2 SYDVKM. CDR3 loop: CASSPPAGGPLSYEQYF. In DNA form, the CDR3 reads TGTGCCAGCTCTCCTCCAGCGGGAGGGCCACTTTCCTACGAGCAGTACTTC.

This CDR3 is CASSQQINQEEAFF. For the CDR3, the DNA is TGCGCCAGCAGCCAACAGATTAACCAGGAGGAGGCTTTCTTT. This sequence joins TRBV5-1 and TRBJ1-1; no clear D. CDR3 size: 14 residues. Germline V gives CDR1 SGHRS, CDR2 YFSETQ. The V and J ends lost 4 bases and 11 bases respectively, with 21 bases between them. Based on the CDR3 plus reference TRBV5-1 and TRBJ1-1, the full variable domain is KAGVTQTPRYLIKTRGQQVTLSCSPISGHRSVSWYQQTPGQGLQFLFEYFSETQRNKGNFPGRFSGRQFSNSRSEMNVSTLELGDSALYLCASSQQINQEEAFFGQGTRLTVV.

V gene TRBV27 combines with J gene TRBJ1-6; D gene ambiguous. Germline CDR1 is MNHEY and CDR2 is SMNVEV (reference sequence). V dropped 2 bases and J dropped 5 bases, with 7 bases sitting between them. CDR3 length: 14 amino acids. The CDR3 here is CASSLRENNSPLHF. In nucleotides, the CDR3 is TGTGCCAGCAGTTTAAGGGAGAATAATTCACCCCTCCACTTT.

V is TRBV19 and J is TRBJ2-1; 9 nucleotides align to TRBD2. V shed 3 bases, J shed 8 bases, and the junction held 23 bases outside the gene matches. Looked up from germline, CDR1 is LNHDA and CDR2 is SQIVND (reference sequence). The CDR3 runs to 20 residues. The CDR3 protein is CASSIRVAGVARDILDEQFF. Written as DNA, the CDR3 is TGTGCCAGTAGTATCCGCGTAGCGGGAGTGGCGAGGGATATACTGGATGAGCAGTTCTTC.

This chain connects TRBV10-3 to TRBJ1-5, with TRBD1 matching over 9 bases. CDR1 and CDR2 (germline): ENHRY, SYGVKD. V shed 7 bases and J 5 bases; nucleotides not matched to a gene: 6. This CDR3 has 14 amino acids. For the CDR3, the DNA is TGTGCCATCACTGACCGACAGGGGGATCAGCCCCAGCATTTT. Translation: CAITDRQGDQPQHF.

J is TRBJ2-1 and V is TRBV7-2; D gene ambiguous. Germline CDR1 and CDR2: SGHTA and FQGNSA. The CDR3 is 17 amino acids. The ends were cut back, 0 bases at V and 2 bases at J, with 14 bases in the middle. CDR3: CASSLALIVRPYNEQFF. DNA for the CDR3: TGTGCCAGCAGCTTAGCCTTAATAGTCCGACCCTACAATGAGCAGTTCTTC.